What follows describes a single T cell receptor (beta chain). These data are taken from a study of shared clonotypes between healthy human individuals. About the study: The study enrolled a couple of women and three men aged 18 to 49.

As processed by the authors: ImmunoSEQ output lacked quality scores and full-length reads, limiting matched filtering. Assay: immunoSEQ multiplex PCR; the TCRdb copy retains only in-frame clones and omits some. That table furnishes V, J and clone size, whereas the DNA furnished D and trimming. The data contain millions of clones, 85% to 95% of them singletons. The sequence came from a young man in good health. The sample taken for sequencing was naive CD4+ T cells sorted from blood. Subset noted: CD45RA+ positively selected.

CDR3 sequence (DNA): TGTGCCAGCAGTCACGTGGACAGAACCAATTATGGCTACACCTTC. It yields the protein CASSHVDRTNYGYTF. V is TRBV4-2 and J is TRBJ1-2, with D perhaps matching TRBD1 (6 bases). Germline V gives CDR1 LGHNA, CDR2 YNFKEQ. The CDR3 consists of 15 residues. Trimming shortened V by 6 bases and J by 5 bases, and 19 bases separated the two germline ends.